The 30 T cell receptor beta chains below were found in one sample sequenced in a study of CD8 T cells in ankylosing spondylitis. TCRdb re-called the 5' RACE reads through MiXCR, storing one row per CDR3 protein. This sample has some 290,000 distinct CDR3 sequences; 20% occur once, and the top ten carry roughly 7.4%. What was sequenced was blood, either unsorted or a sorted T cell fraction (not recorded which). The source is a male donor with ankylosing spondylitis or in good health (not recorded which).

This clonotype came up many times. CDR3 in amino acids: CSATGTGIEKLFF. CDR3 DNA: TGCAGTGCTACCGGGACAGGGATCGAAAAACTGTTTTTT. V gene TRBV20-1 combines with J gene TRBJ1-4, with 9 positions matching TRBD1. Looked up from germline, CDR1 is DFQATT and CDR2 is SNEGSKA (reference sequence). V gave up 4 bases and J gave up 8 bases; unmatched junction bases: 5. The CDR3 runs to 13 residues.

This clonotype was observed a few times. The chain combines TRBV27 with TRBJ1-1, with D perhaps TRBD1 (5 bases). The V gene lost 4 bases and the J gene lost 0 bases, with 9 bases spanning the gap. The length of the CDR3 is 14 residues. CDR1 and CDR2 from the germline V gene are MNHEY and SMNVEV (reference sequence). CDR3 nucleotide sequence: TGTGCCAGCAGTTGGGGGGGGGTGAACACTGAAGCTTTCTTT. This translates into CASSWGGVNTEAFF.

The rearrangement joins TRBV6-1 to TRBJ1-2; D perhaps matches TRBD1 (5 bases). Trimming cost V 5 bases and J 3 bases, with 16 bases left between them. Looked up from germline, CDR1 is MNHNS and CDR2 is SASEGT. CDR3 length equals 15 residues. The CDR3 spells CASSRQGLGYYGYTF. The CDR3 nucleotides read TGTGCCAGCAGTCGGCAGGGCCTAGGTTACTATGGCTACACCTTC.

This clonotype was counted ten times or more. J is TRBJ1-1 and V is TRBV6-5; D is undetermined. V was cut by 2 bases and J by 0 bases, with 4 bases left in between. From germline, CDR1 is MNHEY and CDR2 SVGAGI. The CDR3 totals 13 residues. The CDR3 DNA reads as TGTGCCAGCAGTTACGGGATGAACACTGAAGCTTTCTTT. The encoded protein is CASSYGMNTEAFF.

V gene TRBV5-1 combines with J gene TRBJ2-1, with 9 bases that match TRBD1. Germline V gene sequence: CDR1 SGHRS, CDR2 YFSETQ. The CDR3 runs 16 residues. V trimming: 4 bases; J trimming: 0 bases; junction bases outside the gene matches: 5. The CDR3 spells CASSVGTGSSYNEQFF. The CDR3 region has the DNA TGCGCCAGCAGCGTAGGGACAGGGAGCTCCTACAATGAGCAGTTCTTC.

The chain employs TRBV29-1 and TRBJ2-3; D may be TRBD1 (6 bases). V was shortened by 6 bases and J by 0 bases, with 13 bases between the two germline ends. The CDR3 length is 14 residues. Germline CDR1 reads SQVTM; CDR2 reads ANQGSEA. CDR3 DNA sequence: TGCAGCGTAATACGGACAGCTAGCACAGATACGCAGTATTTT. Amino acid sequence: CSVIRTASTDTQYF.

The chain employs TRBV7-3 and TRBJ2-1, with 7 bases lining up with TRBD2. J lost 2 bases, V lost 3 bases, and 4 bases had no gene match. Germline-derived CDR1 and CDR2 are SGHTA and FQGTGA. The CDR3 has 15 residues. CDR3 protein: CASSLSGEPYNEQFF. CDR3 DNA sequence: TGTGCCAGCAGCTTGAGCGGGGAACCCTACAATGAGCAGTTCTTC.

This clonotype was picked up a small number of times. V gene TRBV20-1 combines with J gene TRBJ1-1; D might be TRBD1 (5 bases). The CDR3 is 14 amino acids. V lost 0 bases, J lost 4 bases, and 12 bases lay in between. CDR1 and CDR2 from the germline V gene are DFQATT and SNEGSKA (reference sequence). CDR3 in amino acids: CSAREGGGGTEAFF. The CDR3 DNA is TGCAGTGCTAGAGAGGGCGGGGGGGGCACTGAAGCTTTCTTT.

This clonotype has just a few counts. The rearrangement links TRBV6-1 to TRBJ1-1, with 8 bases identical to TRBD1. J was trimmed by 6 bases and V by 2 bases; bases with no gene match: 5. The CDR3 runs to 14 residues. The germline V gene has CDR1 MNHNS and CDR2 SASEGT. This chain's CDR3 is CASSERQGSSEAFF. As DNA, the CDR3 is TGTGCCAGCAGTGAAAGACAGGGGAGTTCTGAAGCTTTCTTT.

This clonotype was counted between two and nine times. This chain uses TRBV12-3 or TRBV12-4 with TRBJ1-1; D gene uncertain. CDR3 length: 13 residues. Trimming left V 5 bases short and J 8 bases short, with 15 bases between. CDR3 DNA sequence: TGTGCCAGCAGTGGCCAGGTTGGCGGAGAAGCTTTCTTT. It codes for CASSGQVGGEAFF.

This clonotype was observed a few times. The CDR3, as DNA: TGCAGTGCTAGGGTCCCTCCGGGGGGCGGGAGTCCGAACACCGGGGAGCTGTTTTTT. This encodes CSARVPPGGGSPNTGELFF. The genes are TRBV20-1 and TRBJ2-2; D is perhaps TRBD2 (7 bases). The V and J ends lost 3 bases and 0 bases respectively, with 23 bases between them. The CDR3 totals 19 residues. Germline V CDR1 and CDR2: DFQATT, SNEGSKA (reference sequence).

This clonotype was seen only a few times. The chain combines TRBV10-3 with TRBJ2-6; TRBD1 matches at 10 bases. Germline V gene data show CDR1 as ENHRY and CDR2 as SYGVKD. With V trimmed by 4 bases and J by 2 bases, 8 bases remained unmatched. The CDR3 runs 18 residues. The chain's CDR3 is CAISANPGQGTGANVLTF. CDR3 nucleotides: TGTGCCATCAGTGCAAATCCGGGACAGGGGACTGGGGCCAACGTCCTGACTTTC.

As to this clonotype: An end of the junction does not agree with germline; a read error may underlie this. V is TRBV3-1 and J is TRBJ2-2, with TRBD1 identical over 8 bases. This CDR3 has 15 amino acids. Germline CDR1 is LGHDT and CDR2 is YNNKEL (reference sequence). DNA of the CDR3: TGTGCCAGCTGCCATCGGCAGGGGGCCCCCGGGGAGCTGTTTTTT. Encoded protein: CASCHRQGAPGELFF.

This clonotype was seen more than once but under ten times. The J gene is TRBJ2-5, the V gene TRBV5-1, with D maybe TRBD2 (6 bases). V shed 5 bases and J shed 5 bases, with 19 bases lying between them. CDR3 length: 15 amino acids. The germline V gene encodes CDR1 SGHRS and CDR2 YFSETQ. The CDR3 DNA sequence: TGCGCCAGCAGTCTAGGTGGAGGGAGCAAGGAGACCCAGTACTTC. This gives the protein CASSLGGGSKETQYF.

The rearrangement links TRBV25-1 to TRBJ2-7; a possible D gene is TRBD1 (6 bases). V lost 8 bases and J lost 3, with 8 bases in between. The CDR3 loop spans 11 amino acids. From germline, CDR1 is MGHDK and CDR2 SYGVNS. CDR3 nucleotides: TGTGCCAGCGTACAGGGCTACGAGCAGTACGTC. Amino acids: CASVQGYEQYV.

In the case of this clonotype: Sequence at one end of the junction differs from germline and may be a read error. The chain is built from TRBV3-1 and TRBJ2-2; D is ambiguous. Germline-derived CDR1 and CDR2 are LGHDT and YNNKEL (reference sequence). The CDR3 consists of 13 residues. DNA of the CDR3: TGTGCCGGCAGCCAAGTGGATACCGGGGAGCTGTTTTTT. Protein sequence: CAGSQVDTGELFF. The variable domain in full, completed from reference TRBV3-1 and TRBJ2-2, reads DTAVSQTPKYLVTQMGNDKSIKCEQNLGHDTMYWYKQDSKKFLKIMFSYNNKELIINETVPNRFSPKSPDKAHLNLHINSLELGDSAVYFCAGSQVDTGELFFGEGSRLTVL.

This sequence joins TRBV20-1 and TRBJ2-1; D tentatively reads TRBD1 or TRBD2 (5 bases each). Trimming pared 5 bases from V and 2 bases from J, leaving 19 bases between. Germline values: CDR1 DFQATT, CDR2 SNEGSKA (reference sequence). The CDR3 contains 16 residues. The CDR3 spells CSALEPRGKAYNEQFF. The CDR3 DNA reads TGCAGTGCTCTAGAACCGAGGGGCAAAGCCTACAATGAGCAGTTCTTC.

This rearrangement joins TRBV19 to TRBJ1-5; 8 bases fit TRBD1. CDR1 is LNHDA, CDR2 SQIVND, per germline (reference sequence). V trimming: 4 bases; J trimming: 3 bases; junction bases outside the gene matches: 5. The CDR3 runs 15 residues. In nucleotides, the CDR3 is TGTGCCAGTAGTAGGGGGACAGGATACAATCAGCCCCAGCATTTT. This gives the protein CASSRGTGYNQPQHF.

This clonotype has more than one count but fewer than ten. The chain is built from TRBV25-1 and TRBJ1-4; D is uncertain. CDR1 and CDR2 from the germline V gene are MGHDK and SYGVNS. The CDR3 is 14 residues long. Deletions cut 4 bases from V and 7 bases from J, with 13 bases between. CDR3 region: CASSASGESEKLFF. For the CDR3, the DNA is TGTGCCAGCAGTGCCAGTGGGGAGAGTGAAAAACTGTTTTTT. The full variable domain, rest sourced from reference TRBV25-1 and TRBJ1-4, is EADIYQTPRYLVIGTGKKITLECSQTMGHDKMYWYQQDPGMELHLIHYSYGVNSTEKGDLSSESTVSRIRTEHFPLTLESARPSHTSQYLCASSASGESEKLFFGSGTQLSVL.

This clonotype occurred many times. The chain is built from TRBV5-1 and TRBJ1-2; TRBD1 aligns across 9 bases. The CDR3 sequence is 16 residues long. Per the germline V gene, CDR1 is SGHRS and CDR2 is YFSETQ. Unmatched junction bases numbered 15, after V lost 4 bases and J lost 8 bases. The chain's CDR3 is CASSLSHPGQGQGYTF. CDR3 nucleotides: TGCGCCAGCAGCCTTTCCCATCCGGGACAGGGACAGGGCTACACCTTC.

The rearrangement links TRBV15 to TRBJ1-1; TRBD1 aligns across 8 bases. CDR3 length: 14 amino acids. Germline trimming cut 8 bases from V and 6 bases from J; bases unmatched to any gene: 11. Germline assignment: CDR1 LNHNV and CDR2 YYDKDF (reference sequence). The chain's CDR3 is CATEMQGAGAEAFF. The CDR3 DNA follows: TGTGCCACCGAAATGCAGGGGGCCGGCGCTGAAGCTTTCTTT.

This clonotype appeared a few times. The chain recombines TRBV20-1 with TRBJ2-5; tentatively, D is TRBD1 (6 bases). From germline, CDR1 is DFQATT and CDR2 SNEGSKA (reference sequence). V was trimmed by 1 base and J by 1 base, leaving 16 bases between them. CDR3 length: 16 amino acids. The CDR3 nucleotides read TGCAGTGCTAGAGGCCGGGACACTCACTTCCAAGAGACCCAGTACTTC. Translated, it gives CSARGRDTHFQETQYF.

This clonotype has only a few counts. This chain links TRBV6-4 with TRBJ2-1, with D perhaps assigned TRBD1 or TRBD2 (5 bases each). V was trimmed by 0 bases and J by 9 bases, leaving 12 bases between them. In germline, CDR1 is MRHNA, CDR2 SNTAGT. The CDR3 spans 14 residues. The CDR3, as DNA: TGTGCCAGCAGTGACTCTGGGGGACCAAGTGAGCAGTTCTTC. It translates to CASSDSGGPSEQFF.

The chain uses TRBV29-1 and TRBJ2-2; no clear D gene. V lost 4 bases to trimming and J lost 4 bases, with 10 bases between them. The CDR3 length is 13 residues. Per the germline V gene, CDR1 is SQVTM and CDR2 is ANQGSEA. CDR3 amino acids: CSVGGRATGELFF. DNA for the CDR3: TGCAGCGTTGGCGGTCGTGCCACCGGGGAGCTGTTTTTT.

The chain carries TRBV27 and TRBJ1-1; no clear D. This CDR3 is built from 13 residues. With 2 bases removed from V and 3 bases from J, the gap between germline ends came to 7 bases. Germline V CDR1 and CDR2: MNHEY, SMNVEV (reference sequence). The CDR3, as DNA: TGTGCCAGCAGTTTAGGAGTTTACACTGAAGCTTTCTTT. Its protein product is CASSLGVYTEAFF.

This clonotype showed up just a few times. The genes are TRBV6-5 and TRBJ2-5; the D gene is possibly TRBD1 (5 bases). Trimming left V 0 bases short and J 5 bases short, with 13 bases between. Germline values: CDR1 MNHEY, CDR2 SVGAGI. The CDR3 has 15 residues. The CDR3 region has the DNA TGTGCCAGCAGTTACTCGTTCCAGGGTGGTGAGACCCAGTACTTC. Amino acids: CASSYSFQGGETQYF.

The chain uses TRBV20-1 and TRBJ1-5; D gene ambiguous. V lost 1 base, J lost 2 bases, and 12 bases lay in between. Germline CDR1 is DFQATT and CDR2 is SNEGSKA (reference sequence). This CDR3 spans 15 amino acids. CDR3 DNA sequence: TGCAGTGCTAGAGCGGAGGAGTTGGGCAATCAGCCCCAGCATTTT. Amino acid sequence: CSARAEELGNQPQHF.

This chain joins TRBV19 and TRBJ2-2; D is perhaps TRBD1 (5 bases). V lost 9 bases and J lost 1, with 15 bases in between. The CDR3 has 15 residues. Germline V lookup: CDR1 LNHDA, CDR2 SQIVND (reference sequence). CDR3 sequence (DNA): TGTGCCAGCCAAGGGGCCAGGATGAACACCGGGGAGCTGTTTTTT. Translation: CASQGARMNTGELFF.

The V call is TRBV5-4, the J call TRBJ2-1; 8 bases line up with TRBD2. J was trimmed by 5 bases and V by 4 bases; bases with no gene match: 11. The CDR3 loop spans 16 amino acids. CDR1 and CDR2 from the germline V gene are SGHNT and YYREEE (reference sequence). The CDR3 coding sequence is TGTGCCAGCAGCCCCGAGAGCGGGGGCGGTAACAATGAGCAGTTCTTC. Protein sequence: CASSPESGGGNNEQFF.

The chain links TRBV15 to TRBJ2-7, with a weak D call TRBD2 (7 bases). Trimming took off 5 bases at V and 3 bases at J, with 14 bases between the two ends. The CDR3 extends over 14 amino acids. CDR1 is LNHNV and CDR2 is YYDKDF in the germline V gene (reference sequence). The CDR3 bases are TGTGCCACCAGCCCCCAGGGAGGGGGCTACGAGCAGTACGTC. Translating it yields CATSPQGGGYEQYV.